The following is a T cell receptor (beta chain) sequence with its context. Its ends do not fully match the called genes, so a read error is possible. This entry belongs to a study of blood T cell repertoires in COVID-19. About the research overall: COVID-19 samples collected from the United States, Italy and Spain covered acute and convalescent phases. T cells, B-cell-depleted T cells, or PBMCs supplied cDNA or gDNA.

The CDR3 runs 15 residues. Per the germline V gene, CDR1 is MNHNS and CDR2 is SASEGT. Authors' processing steps: The assay estimated nucleated cells by amplifying reference gene primers. Only in-frame clones appear in the TCRdb table, and some are missing; sequencing was by immunoSEQ multiplex PCR. V and J calls and clone size are as listed in that table; D and trimming were resolved from the DNA. The repertoire includes 88,000 or so clones, around 75% of them detected once, and approximately 25% sits in the top ten. The clonotype was recovered from a human donor in a cohort sampled during active COVID-19. Material for sequencing was peripheral blood. The J gene is TRBJ2-7, the V gene TRBV6-1; 8 nucleotides agree with TRBD2. This CDR3 is CASGEGSGRLYEQYF. The CDR3 coding sequence is TGTGCCAGCGGTGAGGGCAGCGGGAGACTCTACGAGCAGTACTTC.